This T cell receptor (beta chain) was identified during a study of T cell changes during pregnancy in multiple sclerosis. The CDR3 is 14 amino acids. With 3 bases clipped from V and 4 bases from J, the junction kept 3 bases outside the gene matches. CDR1 is KGHSH, CDR2 LQKENI, per germline. Concerning this clone itself: Other DNA sequences in this sample translate to the same CDR3.

Sequencing used immunoSEQ multiplex PCR; TCRdb keeps in-frame clones, though not all of them. This table holds roughly 47,000 clones, 70% to 90% found once. The sequence derives from a female donor with multiple sclerosis, enrolled in a pregnancy study. The genes are TRBV18 and TRBJ2-7, with TRBD1 matching over 10 bases. The sequenced sample was CD4+ T cells from peripheral blood mononuclear cells, obtained after pregnancy. The CDR3 is CASSPGTGDYEQYF. The CDR3 nucleotides read TGTGCCAGCTCACCGGGGACAGGGGATTACGAGCAGTACTTC.